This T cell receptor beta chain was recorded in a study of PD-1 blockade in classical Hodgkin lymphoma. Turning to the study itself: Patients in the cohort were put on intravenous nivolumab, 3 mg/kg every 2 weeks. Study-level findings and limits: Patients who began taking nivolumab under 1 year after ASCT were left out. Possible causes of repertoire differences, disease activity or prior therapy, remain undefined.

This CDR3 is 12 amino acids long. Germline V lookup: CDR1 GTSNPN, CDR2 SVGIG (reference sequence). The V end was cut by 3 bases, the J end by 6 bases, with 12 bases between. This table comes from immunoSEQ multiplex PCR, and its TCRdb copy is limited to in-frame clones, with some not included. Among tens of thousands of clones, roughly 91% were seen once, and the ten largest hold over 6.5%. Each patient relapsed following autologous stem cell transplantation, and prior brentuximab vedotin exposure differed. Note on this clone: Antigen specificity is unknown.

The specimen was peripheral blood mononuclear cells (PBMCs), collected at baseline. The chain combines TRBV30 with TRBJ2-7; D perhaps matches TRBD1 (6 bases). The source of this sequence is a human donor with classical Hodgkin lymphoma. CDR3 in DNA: TGTGCCTGGAGACCCAGGGGAAGCGAGCAGTACTTC. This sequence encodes CAWRPRGSEQYF.